The entry that follows covers one T cell receptor (beta chain) sequence. Indicated time point: baseline pretreatment blood. The treatment was: 15 Gy SBRT to primary tumor, nephrectomy 4 weeks later. Serial blood draws occurred at baseline and 2 and 4 weeks post-SBRT. Between the trimmed V and J ends, which lost 5 bases and 0 bases, there was a span of 8 bases. Looked up from germline, CDR1 is LNHDA and CDR2 is SQIVND (reference sequence). The CDR3 runs to 14 residues. This entry comes from a study of radiation and T cells in renal cell carcinoma. The assay was immunoSEQ multiplex PCR, and TCRdb's table has in-frame clones only and misses some. The data show more than 95,000 clones, approximately 78% seen once.

Source: blood, taken from a patient whose treatment included radiotherapy and nephrectomy. The chain links TRBV19 to TRBJ1-5, with D unresolved. This TCR was recovered from a woman aged 55-70 years with renal cell carcinoma. Written as DNA, the CDR3 is TGTGCCAGTAGTCTAACACGTAGCAATCAGCCCCAGCATTTT. Its translation: CASSLTRSNQPQHF. The whole variable domain, remainder taken from reference TRBV19 and TRBJ1-5, is DGGITQSPKYLFRKEGQNVTLSCEQNLNHDAMYWYRQDPGQGLRLIYYSQIVNDFQKGDIAEGYSVSREKKESFPLTVTSAQKNPTAFYLCASSLTRSNQPQHFGDGTRLSIL.